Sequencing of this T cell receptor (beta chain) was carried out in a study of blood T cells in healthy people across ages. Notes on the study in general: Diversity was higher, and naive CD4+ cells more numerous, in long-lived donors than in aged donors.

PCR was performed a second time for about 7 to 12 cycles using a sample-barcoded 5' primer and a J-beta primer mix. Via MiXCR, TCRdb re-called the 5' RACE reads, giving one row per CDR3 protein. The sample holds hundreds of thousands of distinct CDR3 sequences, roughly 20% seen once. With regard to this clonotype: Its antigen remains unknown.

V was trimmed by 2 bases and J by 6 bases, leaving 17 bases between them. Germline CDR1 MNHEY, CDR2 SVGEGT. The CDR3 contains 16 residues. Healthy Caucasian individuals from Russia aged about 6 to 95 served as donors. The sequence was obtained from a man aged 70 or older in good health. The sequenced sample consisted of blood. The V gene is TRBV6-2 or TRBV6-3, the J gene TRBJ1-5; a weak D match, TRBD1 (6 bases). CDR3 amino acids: CASSYRGGGAGQPQHF. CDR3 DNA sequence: TGTGCCAGCAGTTACCGGGGAGGGGGGGCTGGTCAGCCCCAGCATTTT.